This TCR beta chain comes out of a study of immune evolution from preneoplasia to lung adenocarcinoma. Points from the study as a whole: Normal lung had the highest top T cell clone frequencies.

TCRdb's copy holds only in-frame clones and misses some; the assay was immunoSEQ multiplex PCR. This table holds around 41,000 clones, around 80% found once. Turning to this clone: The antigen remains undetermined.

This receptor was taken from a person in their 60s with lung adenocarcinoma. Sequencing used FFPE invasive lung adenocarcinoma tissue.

The CDR3 sequence is CASSQRQGDSNQPQHF. In nucleotides, the CDR3 is TGCGCCAGCAGCCAGCGACAGGGTGATAGCAATCAGCCCCAGCATTTT. The gene calls are TRBV4-1 and TRBJ1-5, with TRBD1 matching 7 bases. The CDR3 loop spans 16 amino acids. In germline, CDR1 is MGHRA, CDR2 YSYEKL. J was trimmed by 0 bases and V by 3 bases; bases with no gene match: 5.